The rows below give T cell receptor beta chains drawn from one sample of a study of cytotoxic CD8 clonotypes in ibrutinib-treated CLL. Here immunoSEQ multiplex PCR was the method, and the copy in TCRdb shows in-frame clones only, minus some. The sample consists of some 140,000 clones, approximately 81% of them appearing once. The input for sequencing was PBMCs, taken after 24 months of ibrutinib treatment. Receptors originate from a human donor with chronic lymphocytic leukemia. Each CDR3 is given with its conserved first and last residue. D genes are given only for firm matches. Clone size is stated in some rows and not others, as once, few, many or a class when expanded.

>.|TRBJ2-7|13|.|TRBV5-6
TGTGCCAGCAGCCGGGTTACCACCTACGAGCAGTACTTC
CASSRVTTYEQYF
>.|TRBJ1-4|16|.|TRBV5-4
TGTGCCAGCAGCTTGGACCGGGGGCCTGATTTCGAAAAACTGTTTTTT
CASSLDRGPDFEKLFF
>.|TRBJ1-4|15|.|TRBV28
TGTGCCAGCAGTTCCAACCGGGACCTCGGGGAAAAACTGTTTTTT
CASSSNRDLGEKLFF
>TRBD2|TRBJ2-3|15|.|TRBV4-3
TGCGCCAGCAGCCGCACTAGCGGGACCACAGATACGCAGTATTTT
CASSRTSGTTDTQYF
>TRBD2|TRBJ2-7|15|once|TRBV4-1
TGCGCCAGCAGTTTTAGCGGGGGGCCGACCTACGAGCAGTACTTC
CASSFSGGPTYEQYF
>TRBD1|TRBJ2-7|15|.|TRBV11-2
TGTGCCAGCAGCCAGGGACAGGGGGTTTGGTACGAGCAGTACTTC
CASSQGQGVWYEQYF
>TRBD2|TRBJ2-2|19|.|TRBV4-1
TGCGCCAGCAGCCAACCCCCGGGACTAGAAATCGCGAACACCGGGGAGCTGTTTTTT
CASSQPPGLEIANTGELFF
>TRBD1|TRBJ2-7|14|.|TRBV7-2
TGTGCCAGCAGCCCGGACAGGGGAGTCTACGAGCAGTACTTC
CASSPDRGVYEQYF
>TRBD2|TRBJ2-7|16|once|TRBV15
TGTGCCACCAGCACCGGGATGGGGAGCGGGGGATACGAGCAGTACTTC
CATSTGMGSGGYEQYF
>.|TRBJ1-1|15|few|TRBV27
TGTGCCAGCAGTTTATCGGGAGGGCGGGCCACTGAAGCTTTCTTT
CASSLSGGRATEAFF
>.|TRBJ1-1|14|.|TRBV4-2
TGTGCCAGCAGCCAACCTACAGGGAACACTGAAGCTTTCTTT
CASSQPTGNTEAFF
>TRBD1|TRBJ1-2|15|.|TRBV7-2
TGTGCCAGCAGCTCCTTGGACAGGGGGCCTTATGGCTACACCTTC
CASSSLDRGPYGYTF
>.|TRBJ1-5|14|.|TRBV5-5
TGTGCCAGCAGCTACCTACAGGGAGCACAGCCCCAGCATTTT
CASSYLQGAQPQHF
>.|TRBJ2-7|14|once|TRBV5-5
TGTGCCAGCAGCTTCCCGGGACTTTACTACGAGCAGTACTTC
CASSFPGLYYEQYF
>.|TRBJ2-2|13|.|TRBV7-6
TGTGCCAGCAGCTCCGTCCCCACCGGGGAGCTGTTTTTT
CASSSVPTGELFF
>.|TRBJ1-2|15|few|TRBV9
TGTGCCAGCAGCGTAGAGGGGACGGCTTCCTATGGCTACACCTTC
CASSVEGTASYGYTF
>.|TRBJ1-5|14|once|TRBV27
TGTGCCAGCAGTTCCAGGGGAGGGAATCAGCCCCAGCATTTT
CASSSRGGNQPQHF
>.|TRBJ1-3|14|.|TRBV10-3
TGTGCCATCACTCAGCAGGGAACTGGAAACACCATATATTTT
CAITQQGTGNTIYF
>.|TRBJ2-1|13|.|TRBV19
TGTGCCAGTAGCCACGACCGGGGGTTTGAGCAGTTCTTC
CASSHDRGFEQFF
>.|TRBJ2-2|16|.|TRBV4-3
TGCGCCAGCAGCCAAGTTGGAGCGGCGAACACCGGGGAGCTGTTTTTT
CASSQVGAANTGELFF
>.|TRBJ1-5|17|.|TRBV19
TGTGCCAGTAGTATGGGTACAGCTCGGAGGAGCAATCAGCCCCAGCATTTT
CASSMGTARRSNQPQHF
>.|TRBJ2-1|14|.|TRBV7-9
TGTGCCAGCAGCTTAGATGGAGGGGGCGCTGAGCAGTTCTTC
CASSLDGGGAEQFF
>.|TRBJ2-7|14|.|TRBV5-5
TGTGCCAGCAGCGAAAGGGCTATGGCCTACGAGCAGTACTTC
CASSERAMAYEQYF
>.|TRBJ1-1|13|.|TRBV27
TGTGCCAGCAGTTTATCCAGGAACACTGAAGCTTTCTTT
CASSLSRNTEAFF
>.|TRBJ1-5|17|.|TRBV21-1
TGTGCCAGCAGCAATCCGGGGTGTTATTGCGGCAATCAGCCCCAGCATTTT
CASSNPGCYCGNQPQHF
>.|TRBJ2-7|11|.|TRBV7-2
TGTGCCAGCAGCCACACCTACGAGCAGTACTTC
CASSHTYEQYF
>.|TRBJ2-2|14|.|TRBV2
TGTGCCAGCACTGAGGGGGTTAGCACCGGGGAGCTGTTTTTT
CASTEGVSTGELFF
>.|TRBJ1-2|12|.|TRBV28
TGTGCCAGCATAAACCGAGACTATGGCTACACCTTC
CASINRDYGYTF
>TRBD1|TRBJ2-7|15|.|TRBV30
TGTGCCTGGAGTGTAGGGACAGGTTATGTCCACGAGCAGTACTTC
CAWSVGTGYVHEQYF
>.|TRBJ2-7|14|few|TRBV19
TGTGCCAGTAGTAGGGCGGTGTACTCCTACGAGCAGTACTTC
CASSRAVYSYEQYF
>.|TRBJ2-2|15|once|TRBV9
TGTGCCAGCAGCGTAGTGGGGGAGAACACCGGGGAGCTGTTTTTT
CASSVVGENTGELFF
>.|TRBJ2-4|14|.|TRBV21-1
TGTGCCAGCAGCGACAGCGAGGCCAAAAACATTCAGTACTTC
CASSDSEAKNIQYF
>TRBD1|TRBJ2-2|16|.|TRBV7-8
TGTGCCAGCAGCCCATCGGACAGGATAAACACCGGGGAGCTGTTTTTT
CASSPSDRINTGELFF
>.|TRBJ2-2|15|.|TRBV9
TGTGCCAGCAGCCTGACCCGGGTTTACACCGGGGAGCTGTTTTTT
CASSLTRVYTGELFF
>.|TRBJ2-3|14|.|TRBV7-2
TGTGCCAGCAGCAACGTCAGGGCAACAGATACGCAGTATTTT
CASSNVRATDTQYF
>.|TRBJ1-5|15|.|TRBV6-4
TGTGCCAGGAGAAACCGGGACACTTTAAATCAGCCCCAGCATTTT
CARRNRDTLNQPQHF
>TRBD1|TRBJ2-1|13|.|TRBV5-4
TGTGCCAGCAGCCCAGGGGGTAACAATGAGCAGTTCTTC
CASSPGGNNEQFF
>.|TRBJ1-3|15|.|TRBV7-9
TGTGCCAGCAGCCCAAAGCTGAGGGAAGGAAACACCATATATTTT
CASSPKLREGNTIYF
>.|TRBJ1-1|13|.|TRBV29-1
TGCAGCGTTCAATCCAGGAGGAACACTGAAGCTTTCTTT
CSVQSRRNTEAFF
>.|TRBJ2-7|14|once|TRBV2
TGTGCCAGCACAACCGGAACAGGGGAGGGCGAGCAGTACTTC
CASTTGTGEGEQYF
>.|TRBJ1-6|13|few|TRBV2
TGTGCCAGTCGGCCCAGGCTGTTTTTATCCCTCCACTTT
CASRPRLFLSLHF
>TRBD1|TRBJ1-1|15|.|TRBV6-1
TGTGCCAGCAGTGAAAGACAGGGTGGCGGCACTGAAGCTTTCTTT
CASSERQGGGTEAFF